Following are 19 T cell receptor beta chains from one sample sequenced in a study of T cell clonality in common variable immunodeficiency. Assay: immunoSEQ multiplex PCR; the TCRdb copy retains only in-frame clones and omits some. The profile covers about 60,000 clones, none occurring a single time. Material: peripheral blood mononuclear cells. Source of these receptors: a person between 18 and 69 years old in good health.

This clone was seen more than once but under ten times. The read terminates 3 residues ahead of where the CDR3 ends, so the germline J gene completes it. J is TRBJ2-7 and V is TRBV10-2; D is undetermined. Germline assignment: CDR1 WSHSY and CDR2 SAAADI. This CDR3 has 12 residues. Trimming took 7 bases from V and 3 from J, leaving 10 bases between them. The CDR3 loop reads CASKGSYYEQYF. The DNA read from the CDR3 is TGCGCCAGCAAGGGTAGTTACTACGAG.

This clone occurred many times. The CDR3 extends 3 residues past the end of the read, so its final part is completed from the germline J gene. V usage is TRBV20-1 and J usage is TRBJ1-4; 7 bases align to TRBD1. The CDR3 has 14 residues. V was pared by 6 bases and J by 5 bases, with 9 bases of the junction left unmatched. Germline CDR1 DFQATT, CDR2 SNEGSKA (reference sequence). This chain's CDR3 is CSAKTQGGNEKLFF. The sequenced part of the CDR3 DNA is TGCAGTGCGAAAACCCAGGGGGGAAATGAAAAA.

This clone was seen at least ten times. The read falls 3 residues short of the CDR3 end, and the missing part is taken from the germline J gene. The genes are TRBV4-2 and TRBJ2-3; 15 bases are shared with TRBD2. V gave up 0 bases and J gave up 4 bases; unmatched junction bases: 11. The CDR3 totals 20 residues. Germline V lookup: CDR1 LGHNA, CDR2 YNFKEQ. The CDR3: CASSQDLRTSGGGTADTQYF. CDR3 bases read: TGTGCCAGCAGCCAAGATTTACGGACTAGCGGGGGGGGGACTGCAGATACG.

The sample holds many counts of this clone. The CDR3 end lies 3 residues beyond the end of the read and is filled in from the germline J gene. This sequence joins TRBV7-6 and TRBJ1-1; a possible D gene is TRBD1 (5 bases). The CDR3 runs to 12 residues. Germline V gene lookup returns CDR1 SGHVS and CDR2 FNYEAQ. Trimming took 1 base from V and 7 from J, leaving 7 bases between them. The CDR3 loop reads CASSLEGNEAFF. The sequenced part of the CDR3 DNA is TGTGCCAGCAGCTTAGAGGGGAATGAA.

With respect to this clone: The read ends 3 residues shy of where the CDR3 ends; the end is completed using the germline J gene. The rearrangement links TRBV2 to TRBJ1-4; perhaps TRBD1 as D (5 bases). Trimming cost V 8 bases and J 5 bases, with 12 bases left between them. Germline assignment: CDR1 SNHLY and CDR2 FYNNEI. CDR3 length: 13 amino acids. This CDR3 is CASGAGRNEKLFF. The sequenced CDR3 bases are TGTGCCAGCGGGGCAGGGCGCAATGAAAAA.

This clone was counted many times. Sequencing ends 3 residues short of the CDR3 end; the germline J gene provides the rest. The chain uses TRBV6-2 or TRBV6-3 and TRBJ2-1; D might be TRBD2 (6 bases). Trimming stripped 6 bases from V and 6 bases from J, with 18 bases between. Germline loops: CDR1 MNHEY, CDR2 SVGEGT. The CDR3 has 15 residues. CDR3 DNA, as far as it was read: TGTGCCAGCAGACCTTACGCGGGATTAATCAATGAG. Translation: CASRPYAGLINE. Given in full, the CDR3 is CASRPYAGLINEQFF.

As to this clone: The CDR3 end falls 3 residues outside the read, so it is completed with the germline J gene. The chain links TRBV7-8 to TRBJ2-1, with no clear D. Per germline, CDR1 SGHVS and CDR2 FQNEAQ. The CDR3 is 14 residues long. Trimming stripped 10 bases from V and 4 bases from J, with 17 bases between. Partial CDR3 DNA: TGTGCCACCCTCCCCGTGACTGGTTACAATGAG. This sequence encodes CATLPVTGYNE. The whole CDR3 region reads CATLPVTGYNEQFF.

A remark on this clone: The CDR3 end lies 3 residues beyond the end of the read and is filled in from the germline J gene. V gene TRBV7-2 combines with J gene TRBJ1-2; 7 bases align to TRBD1. Germline CDR1 reads SGHTA; CDR2 reads FQGNSA. With 1 base clipped from V and 6 bases from J, the junction kept 8 bases outside the gene matches. The CDR3 spans 15 residues. The CDR3 loop reads CASSLVAGTEHGYTF. The part of the CDR3 DNA that was read is TGTGCCAGCAGCTTAGTGGCGGGGACAGAACATGGC.

This clone has at least ten counts. The CDR3 end falls 3 residues outside the read, so it is completed with the germline J gene. The chain is built from TRBV7-3 and TRBJ2-1; 8 bases align to TRBD1. The J segment lost 8 bases and the V segment lost 5 bases, leaving 8 bases of the junction unmatched. This CDR3 contains 14 residues. From germline, CDR1 is SGHTA and CDR2 FQGTGA. The CDR3 DNA, read in part, is TGTGCCAGCAGCCCACCGGACAGGGTTGATGAG. Amino acids: CASSPPDRVDE. The whole CDR3 reads CASSPPDRVDEQFF.

At least ten counts were recorded for this clone. CDR3 sequence: CASSLNSGEVTDTQYF. The sequenced part of the CDR3 DNA is TGCGCCAGCAGCTTGAACAGCGGGGAAGTGACAGATACG. The V gene is TRBV5-1, the J gene TRBJ2-3, with 7 positions matching TRBD2. The CDR3 extends 3 residues past the end of the read, so its final part is completed from the germline J gene. The CDR3 loop spans 16 amino acids. Germline CDR1 SGHRS, CDR2 YFSETQ. V shed 1 base, J shed 3 bases, and the junction held 8 bases outside the gene matches.

This clone was seen repeatedly, ten times or more. The read finishes 3 residues shy of the CDR3 end, and the germline J gene is used to complete it. The rearrangement links TRBV19 to TRBJ2-4, with a possible D match to TRBD1 (6 bases). CDR1 is LNHDA and CDR2 is SQIVND in the germline V gene (reference sequence). There are 13 residues in the CDR3. Trimming removed 6 bases from V and 8 bases from J, with 14 bases in between. Here the CDR3 reads CASRPVQGDIQYF. The sequenced CDR3 bases are TGTGCCAGTAGACCGGTACAGGGCGACATT.

At least ten counts were recorded for this clone. The read comes to an end 3 residues before the CDR3 does, leaving the germline J gene to fill in the end. J is TRBJ1-1 and V is TRBV29-1; 7 bases line up with TRBD1. The trim removed 7 bases at V and 6 bases at J, leaving 14 bases unmatched. Germline V CDR1 and CDR2: SQVTM, ANQGSEA. This CDR3 is 14 amino acids long. Here the CDR3 reads CSAQGLGTAPEAFF. The CDR3 bases that were read are TGCAGCGCCCAGGGCCTTGGGACAGCGCCTGAA.

This clone was observed many times. The read ends 3 residues shy of where the CDR3 ends; the end is completed using the germline J gene. The chain joins TRBV12-3 or TRBV12-4 to TRBJ2-3, with no clear D. This CDR3 spans 15 amino acids. V was pared by 3 bases and J by 1 base, with 11 bases between. The CDR3 protein is CASSFWAEGTDTQYF. The CDR3 bases that were read are TGTGCCAGCAGTTTCTGGGCAGAAGGCACAGATACG.

This clone was seen at least ten times. With the read ending 3 residues before the CDR3 end, the germline J gene is used to fill in that end. Other DNA sequences of this sample code for an identical CDR3. The chain couples TRBV5-1 to TRBJ1-1; tentative D call: TRBD1 (5 bases). CDR3 length: 14 amino acids. Trimming shortened V by 0 bases and J by 5 bases, and 11 bases separated the two germline ends. Germline assignment: CDR1 SGHRS and CDR2 YFSETQ. Partial CDR3 DNA: TGCGCCAGCAGCTTGGCCGGGGGTGGGACTGAA. Protein: CASSLAGGGTE. The entire CDR3 protein is CASSLAGGGTEAFF.

This clone was seen repeatedly, ten times or more. The DNA ends 3 residues before the CDR3 does, and the rest of the CDR3 is filled in from the germline J gene. The chain uses TRBV5-1 and TRBJ1-1; possible D gene TRBD1, 6 bases. Per germline, CDR1 SGHRS and CDR2 YFSETQ. The CDR3 is made up of 15 amino acids. Trimming removed 0 bases from V and 1 base from J, with 10 bases in between. This CDR3 reads CASSLGRGQNTEAFF. Partial CDR3 DNA: TGCGCCAGCAGCTTGGGCAGGGGCCAGAACACTGAA. Full variable domain (rest looked up from reference TRBV5-1 and TRBJ1-1): KAGVTQTPRYLIKTRGQQVTLSCSPISGHRSVSWYQQTPGQGLQFLFEYFSETQRNKGNFPGRFSGRQFSNSRSEMNVSTLELGDSALYLCASSLGRGQNTEAFFGQGTRLTVV.

This clone was counted many times. Read sequence stops 3 residues before the CDR3 end, and the germline J gene provides the missing end. V is TRBV10-3 and J is TRBJ2-7, with 9 nucleotides matching TRBD1. CDR1 is ENHRY, CDR2 SYGVKD, per germline. With 7 bases clipped from V and 6 bases from J, the junction kept 7 bases outside the gene matches. This CDR3 region has 13 residues. The sequenced part of the CDR3 DNA is TGTGCCATCATGGGACAGGGTCAGGCCGAG. This codes for CAIMGQGQAE. The complete CDR3 reads CAIMGQGQAEQYF.

This clone was detected ten times or more. The CDR3 end falls 3 residues outside the read, so it is completed with the germline J gene. J is TRBJ2-6 and V is TRBV20-1; D may be TRBD2 (6 bases). Trimming left V 8 bases short and J 3 bases short, with 14 bases between. CDR3 size: 14 residues. Germline V lookup: CDR1 DFQATT, CDR2 SNEGSKA (reference sequence). The DNA read from the CDR3 is TGCAGTTCACATCAGGGACTTGGGGCCAACGTC. It translates to CSSHQGLGANV. From start to end, the CDR3 is CSSHQGLGANVLTF.

This clone was seen ten or more times. Read sequence stops 3 residues before the CDR3 end, and the germline J gene provides the missing end. The chain couples TRBV19 to TRBJ2-1, with 8 nucleotides matching TRBD1. Looked up from germline, CDR1 is LNHDA and CDR2 is SQIVND (reference sequence). This CDR3 has 14 amino acids. The V segment lost 8 bases and the J segment 9 bases; nucleotides outside the gene matches: 12. The chain's CDR3 is CASSPGQGWGEQFF. The CDR3 DNA, read in part, is TGTGCCAGTTCCCCAGGACAGGGATGGGGTGAG.

CDR3 loop: CAWSASGGTDTYTF. The DNA read from the CDR3 is TGTGCCTGGAGCGCTAGCGGGGGCACAGATACC. V gene TRBV30 combines with J gene TRBJ1-2, with D perhaps matching TRBD1 (6 bases). The read terminates 3 residues before the CDR3 end, so the remaining end is supplied by the germline J gene. CDR1 GTSNPN and CDR2 SVGIG come from the germline V gene (reference sequence). This CDR3 has 14 residues.